This is a list of T cell receptor beta chains from one sample in a study of CD8 T cells in ankylosing spondylitis. Via MiXCR, TCRdb re-called the 5' RACE reads, giving one row per CDR3 protein. The sample lists about 460,000 distinct CDR3 sequences; under 5.5% were seen once. Sequencing used blood, either unsorted or a sorted T cell fraction (not recorded which). The receptors were sampled from a male donor with ankylosing spondylitis. The CDR3 runs from the conserved cysteine through the conserved F or W. The D gene is left open where the match is weak. Clone size, where shown, is once, few, many, or a class for clones that have expanded.

j_gene	abundance	d_gene	v_gene	CDR3nt	CDR3aa
TRBJ2-7	many	NA	TRBV18	TGTGCCAGCTCACCATCTACGGCAGGGTGGGGCGAGCAGTACTTC	CASSPSTAGWGEQYF
TRBJ2-7	many	NA	TRBV20-1	TGCAGTGCTAGAGCCCGATCCCCCCTGTACGAGCAGTACTTC	CSARARSPLYEQYF
TRBJ2-7	many	NA	TRBV2	TGTGCCAGCAGTGAAGGGAATTCCTACGAGCAGTACTTC	CASSEGNSYEQYF
TRBJ2-7	many	TRBD2	TRBV5-1	TGCGCCAGCAGCTTGGGACTAGCGACAACCTCCTACGAGCAGTACTTC	CASSLGLATTSYEQYF
TRBJ1-1	many	NA	TRBV12-3/TRBV12-4	TGTGCCAGCAGTCCCCGCCTTCGGGAGGGGAACACTGAAGCTTTCTTT	CASSPRLREGNTEAFF
TRBJ1-2	few	NA	TRBV3-1	TGTGCCAGCAGCCAGAGGGACGGGTTTAACTATGGCTACACCTTC	CASSQRDGFNYGYTF
TRBJ2-7	few	TRBD2	TRBV7-2	TGTGCCAGCAGCCGGGGTGGGGCTAGCGGTTTCTACGAGCAGTACTTC	CASSRGGASGFYEQYF
TRBJ2-7	NA	TRBD1	TRBV20-1	TGCAGTGCGTTACGCCGAGGACAGGGGATCGACGAGCAGTACTTC	CSALRRGQGIDEQYF
TRBJ1-1	many	NA	TRBV5-1	TGCGCCAGCAGCGTGAACCGAAATGAAGCTTTCTTT	CASSVNRNEAFF
TRBJ2-5	NA	TRBD1	TRBV6-4	TGTGCCAGCAGTGGTTCGACAGGGAAGGAGACCCAGTACTTC	CASSGSTGKETQYF
TRBJ2-5	many	NA	TRBV10-3	TGTGCCACCTCTGGGGGGCAAGAGACCCAGTACTTC	CATSGGQETQYF
TRBJ1-2	many	NA	TRBV15	TGTGCCACCAGCAGAGATGAGGGGTATGGCTACACCTTC	CATSRDEGYGYTF
TRBJ2-7	few	NA	TRBV20-1	TGCAGTGCTAGGGAGAGACCCGACTCCTACGAGCAGTACTTC	CSARERPDSYEQYF
TRBJ1-2	many	NA	TRBV4-2	TGTGCCAGCAGACCCGAAGGCCCGGACTATGGCTACACCTTC	CASRPEGPDYGYTF
TRBJ2-7	many	NA	TRBV18	TGTGCCAGCTCACCACGCCTCTCCTACGAGCAGTACTTC	CASSPRLSYEQYF
TRBJ2-1	few	TRBD2	TRBV7-3	TGTGCCAGCAGCTTGAGCGGGGGGGCGTACGAGCAGTTCTTC	CASSLSGGAYEQFF
TRBJ1-1	many	NA	TRBV12-3/TRBV12-4	TGTGCCAGCAGTCCGGGACAAATGAACACTGAAGCTTTCTTT	CASSPGQMNTEAFF
TRBJ2-7	NA	TRBD2	TRBV13	TGTGCCAGCAGCCCCCGGACTAGCGGGACTTACGAGCAGTACTTC	CASSPRTSGTYEQYF
TRBJ2-3	many	TRBD1	TRBV20-1	TGCAGTGCTGACCAGGGGGCGAGGGCAGATACGCAGTATTTT	CSADQGARADTQYF
TRBJ1-1	many	NA	TRBV20-1	TGCAGTGCTCCACGGGGGGGCACTGAAGCTTTCTTT	CSAPRGGTEAFF
TRBJ1-2	NA	NA	TRBV7-2	TGTGCCAGCAGCCCAGAGACCGGCTCACCTCATGGCTACACCTTC	CASSPETGSPHGYTF
TRBJ2-5	few	NA	TRBV2	TGTGCCAGCACCCGAGGGGGCGGAGGGGAGACCCAGTACTTC	CASTRGGGGETQYF
TRBJ1-2	many	NA	TRBV29-1	TGCAGCGTTGAGAGCATCTATGGCTACACCTTC	CSVESIYGYTF
TRBJ2-2	many	NA	TRBV28	TGTGCCAGCAGTGGTCAGGAGCCCACCGGGGAGCTGTTTTTT	CASSGQEPTGELFF
TRBJ2-7	many	NA	TRBV7-8	TGTGCCAGCAGCTTAGAGTCTGTACTGGGCTACGAGCAGTACTTC	CASSLESVLGYEQYF
TRBJ2-7	many	TRBD2	TRBV6-2/TRBV6-3	TGTGCCAGCAGTTACTCTCGAACTAGCGGGGACTACGAGCAGTACTTC	CASSYSRTSGDYEQYF
TRBJ2-7	few	NA	TRBV14	TGTGCCAGCAGATTTACAGGGAGTTACGATGACGAGCAGTACTTC	CASRFTGSYDDEQYF
TRBJ2-1	many	NA	TRBV5-1	TGCGCCAGCAGCTTGACGGGGGAGTCCTACAATGAGCAGTTCTTC	CASSLTGESYNEQFF
TRBJ2-5	many	NA	TRBV7-9	TGTGCCAGCAGCTCTGATTCGACCCAGTACTTC	CASSSDSTQYF
TRBJ1-5	few	NA	TRBV4-1	TGCGCCAGCAGCCAAGAGGGCCTTGCGAGGCAGCCCCAGCATTTT	CASSQEGLARQPQHF
TRBJ2-7	many	NA	TRBV5-1	TGCGCCAGCAGCTTTCGGGCCACATACGAGCAGTACTTC	CASSFRATYEQYF
TRBJ2-2	few	NA	TRBV7-8	TGTGCCAGCAGCCCAGGGTTCGGGGAGCTGTTTTTT	CASSPGFGELFF
TRBJ2-7	many	NA	TRBV4-3	TGCGCCAGCAGCCGAGTCGGGGGGCCCTACGAGCAGTACTTC	CASSRVGGPYEQYF
TRBJ1-3	many	NA	TRBV7-2	TGTGCCAGCAGCTTAGAGAGGAGCTCTGGAAACACCATATATTTT	CASSLERSSGNTIYF
TRBJ2-1	many	TRBD2	TRBV4-3	TGCGCCAGCAGCCAACGTCTAGCGGCCTACAATGAGCAGTTCTTC	CASSQRLAAYNEQFF
TRBJ2-7	many	TRBD2	TRBV4-3	TGCGCCAGCAGCCCAGGGCCTAGCGGCTCCTACGAGCAGTACTTC	CASSPGPSGSYEQYF
TRBJ2-5	many	TRBD2	TRBV29-1	TGCAGCGTGGGACTAGCGGGACCCCAAGAGACCCAGTACTTC	CSVGLAGPQETQYF